The present T cell receptor beta chain was sequenced within a study of T-cell reconstitution after alpha-beta-depleted transplantation in children. Study outcomes and limitations: Surviving recipient cells, namely T cells and thymic progenitors, were the source of high day-60 TCRbeta diversity in some patients. Hyperexpanded clones declined; after one year, newly produced T cells mostly supplied diversity. Several hundred expanded graft clones reportedly supplied alpha-beta T cells about two months after transplant.

Comments on this clonotype: The antigen remains undetermined.

Library preparation (for TCRbeta) was performed with unique molecular identifiers. TCRdb processed the PCR reads anew with MiXCR; each CDR3 protein has one entry. Here the sample spans fewer than 700,000 distinct CDR3 sequences, more than 20% being singletons. Specimen: PBMCs, mostly from graft donor cells, collected 360 days after TCRalphabeta/CD19-depleted stem cell transplant. This sequence originates from a boy under three years old who had a stem cell transplant for acute myeloid leukemia, so the T cells may come from the graft donor.

CDR3 nucleotide sequence: TGTGCCAGCAGTGAACTAGCGGGGAGGACCCAGTACTTC. Translation: CASSELAGRTQYF. The J gene is TRBJ2-5, the V gene TRBV6-1, with 9 bases lining up with TRBD2. The CDR3 has 13 amino acids. V gave up 2 bases and J gave up 7 bases; unmatched junction bases: 2. Germline values: CDR1 MNHNS, CDR2 SASEGT.